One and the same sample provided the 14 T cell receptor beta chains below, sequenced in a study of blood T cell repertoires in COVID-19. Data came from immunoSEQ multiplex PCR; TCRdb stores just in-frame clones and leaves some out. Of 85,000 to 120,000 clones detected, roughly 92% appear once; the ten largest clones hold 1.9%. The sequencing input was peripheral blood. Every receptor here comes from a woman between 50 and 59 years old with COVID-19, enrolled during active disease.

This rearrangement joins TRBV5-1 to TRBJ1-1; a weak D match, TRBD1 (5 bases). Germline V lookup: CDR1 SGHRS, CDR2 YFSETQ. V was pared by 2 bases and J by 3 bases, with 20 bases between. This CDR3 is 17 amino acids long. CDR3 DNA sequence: TGCGCCAGCAGCTTCTTAGGTAGGGGCGTAGGGGACACTGAAGCTTTCTTT. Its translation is CASSFLGRGVGDTEAFF.

The CDR3 loop reads CASSPTTGQNQPQHF. In DNA form, the CDR3 reads TGTGCCAGCAGCCCGACGACGGGACAGAATCAGCCCCAGCATTTT. This chain joins TRBV7-2 and TRBJ1-5; the match to TRBD1 covers 7 bases. CDR3 size: 15 residues. The V segment lost 5 bases and the J segment 4 bases; nucleotides outside the gene matches: 8. CDR1 and CDR2 (germline): SGHTA, FQGNSA. Full variable domain (remainder filled in from reference TRBV7-2 and TRBJ1-5): GAGVSQSPSNKVTEKGKDVELRCDPISGHTALYWYRQSLGQGLEFLIYFQGNSAPDKSGLPSDRFSAERTGGSVSTLTIQRTQQEDSAVYLCASSPTTGQNQPQHFGDGTRLSIL.

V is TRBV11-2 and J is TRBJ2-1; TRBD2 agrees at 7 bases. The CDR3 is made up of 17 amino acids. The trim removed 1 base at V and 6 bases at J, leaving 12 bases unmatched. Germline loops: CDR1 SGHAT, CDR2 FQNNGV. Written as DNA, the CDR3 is TGTGCCAGCAGCTTAGTGATCCCCGGACTAGGCCCCAATGAGCAGTTCTTC. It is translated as CASSLVIPGLGPNEQFF.

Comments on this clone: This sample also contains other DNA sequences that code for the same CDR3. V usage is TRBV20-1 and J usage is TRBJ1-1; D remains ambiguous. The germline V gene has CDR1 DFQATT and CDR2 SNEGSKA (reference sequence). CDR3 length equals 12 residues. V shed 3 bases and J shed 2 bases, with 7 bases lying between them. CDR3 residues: CSASRGNTEAFF. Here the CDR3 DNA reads TGCAGTGCTAGTCGGGGAAACACTGAAGCTTTCTTT.

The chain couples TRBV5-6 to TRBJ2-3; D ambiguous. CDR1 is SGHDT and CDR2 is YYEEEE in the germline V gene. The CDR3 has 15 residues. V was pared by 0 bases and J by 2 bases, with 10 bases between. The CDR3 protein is CASSLDAGHTDTQYF. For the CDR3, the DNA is TGTGCCAGCAGCTTGGATGCAGGCCACACAGATACGCAGTATTTT. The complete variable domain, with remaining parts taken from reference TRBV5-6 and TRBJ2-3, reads DAGVTQSPTHLIKTRGQQVTLRCSPKSGHDTVSWYQQALGQGPQFIFQYYEEEERQRGNFPDRFSGHQFPNYSSELNVNALLLGDSALYLCASSLDAGHTDTQYFGPGTRLTVL.

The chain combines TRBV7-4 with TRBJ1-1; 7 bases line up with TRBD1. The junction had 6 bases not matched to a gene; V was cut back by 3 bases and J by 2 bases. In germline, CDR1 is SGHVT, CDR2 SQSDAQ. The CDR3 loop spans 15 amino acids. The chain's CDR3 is CASSFKQGGNTEAFF. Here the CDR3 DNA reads TGTGCCAGCAGCTTCAAGCAGGGGGGAAACACTGAAGCTTTCTTT.

Here the CDR3 reads CASSGVGQSTDTQYF. The CDR3 DNA is TGTGCCTCCAGTGGGGTCGGACAGAGCACAGATACGCAGTATTTT. The rearrangement joins TRBV19 to TRBJ2-3; the D gene is possibly TRBD1 (6 bases). V was clipped by 11 bases and J by 0 bases, with 18 bases between them. The CDR3 runs 15 residues. Germline assignment: CDR1 LNHDA and CDR2 SQIVND (reference sequence).

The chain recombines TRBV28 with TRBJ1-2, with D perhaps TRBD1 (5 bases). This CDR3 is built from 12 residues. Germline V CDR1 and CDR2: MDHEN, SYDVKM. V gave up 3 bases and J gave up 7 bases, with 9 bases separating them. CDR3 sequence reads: CASSFRTFGYTF. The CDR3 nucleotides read TGTGCCAGCAGTTTCCGGACATTTGGCTACACCTTC.

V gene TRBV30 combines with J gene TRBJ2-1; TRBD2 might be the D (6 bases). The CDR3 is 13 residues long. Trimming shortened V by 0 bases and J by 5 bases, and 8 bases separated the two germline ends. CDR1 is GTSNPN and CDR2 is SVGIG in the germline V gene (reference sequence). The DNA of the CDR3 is TGTGCCTGGAGTGTTTCGGGGGACAATGAGCAGTTCTTC. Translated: CAWSVSGDNEQFF.

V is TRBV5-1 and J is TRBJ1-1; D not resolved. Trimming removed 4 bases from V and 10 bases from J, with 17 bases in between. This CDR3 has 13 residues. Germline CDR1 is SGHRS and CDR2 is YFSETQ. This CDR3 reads CASSPQNPIIAFF. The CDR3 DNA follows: TGCGCCAGCAGCCCTCAGAACCCGATAATAGCTTTCTTT.

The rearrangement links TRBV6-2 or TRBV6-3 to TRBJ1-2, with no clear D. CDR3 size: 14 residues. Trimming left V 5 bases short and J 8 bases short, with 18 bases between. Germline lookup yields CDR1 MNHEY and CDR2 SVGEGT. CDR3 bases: TGTGCCAGCAGTACAACGCCTCCCCTCATAGGCTACACCTTC. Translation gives CASSTTPPLIGYTF.

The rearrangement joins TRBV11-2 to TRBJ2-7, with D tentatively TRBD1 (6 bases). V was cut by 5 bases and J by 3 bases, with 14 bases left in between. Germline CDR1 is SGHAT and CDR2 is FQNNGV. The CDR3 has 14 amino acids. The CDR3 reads CASSPRGFFYEQYF. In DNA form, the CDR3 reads TGTGCCAGCAGCCCTAGGGGGTTTTTCTACGAGCAGTACTTC.

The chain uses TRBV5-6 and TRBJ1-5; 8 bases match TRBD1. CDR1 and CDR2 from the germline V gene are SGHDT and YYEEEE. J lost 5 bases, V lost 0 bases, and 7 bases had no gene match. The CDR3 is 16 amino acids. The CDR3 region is CASSLVGQGADQPQHF. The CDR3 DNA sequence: TGTGCCAGCAGCTTGGTGGGGCAGGGGGCGGATCAGCCCCAGCATTTT.

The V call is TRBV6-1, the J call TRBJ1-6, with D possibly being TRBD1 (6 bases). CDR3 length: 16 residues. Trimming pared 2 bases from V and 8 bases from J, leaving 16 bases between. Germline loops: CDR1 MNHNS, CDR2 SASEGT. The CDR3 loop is CASSEPRTAGDSPLHF. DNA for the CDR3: TGTGCCAGCAGTGAACCCCGGACAGCCGGGGATTCACCCCTCCACTTT.